The next 8 T cell receptor beta chains were all read from a single sample in a study of human T cells and chemical hapten exposure. TCRdb recomputed calls from the RACE reads with MiXCR, one row per CDR3 protein. The top ten clones hold about 2.1% of a sample with 250,000 or so distinct CDR3 sequences, 7.5% to 10% of them seen once. The time point is: pre-sensitization, week 0. Treatment given: therapeutic diphenylcyclopropenone sensitization with weekly scalp DPC. Sequencing used whole blood, obtained in connection with sensitization to the hapten diphenylcyclopropenone (DPC). These receptors were collected from a woman between 40 and 55 years old with alopecia areata. Some clones in this sample may be carry-over from other donors' samples.

The sample holds a few counts of this clonotype. The chain carries TRBV7-9 and TRBJ2-1; D gene uncertain. Trimming took off 10 bases at V and 3 bases at J, with 7 bases between the two ends. Germline V gives CDR1 SEHNR, CDR2 FQNEAQ (reference sequence). The CDR3 spans 11 residues. In DNA, the CDR3 is TGTGCCACCGGGTACTACAATGAGCAGTTCTTC. Its protein product is CATGYYNEQFF.

This clonotype turned up a few times. The V and J genes are TRBV29-1 and TRBJ2-4, with D unresolved. The CDR3 is made up of 13 amino acids. V was pared by 0 bases and J by 10 bases, with 13 bases between. Germline V gene sequence: CDR1 SQVTM, CDR2 ANQGSEA. The CDR3 nucleotides are TGCAGCGTTGAAGATGGCCGCAGGTCAATTCAGTACTTC. Encoded protein: CSVEDGRRSIQYF.

This clonotype was observed a few times. The V and J genes are TRBV28 and TRBJ2-1; maybe TRBD1 (5 bases). V lost 2 bases to trimming and J lost 3 bases, with 8 bases between them. Germline lookup yields CDR1 MDHEN and CDR2 SYDVKM. This CDR3 contains 14 residues. CDR3 bases: TGTGCCAGCAGTTTAGGGGCCGACTACAATGAGCAGTTCTTC. It yields the protein CASSLGADYNEQFF.

This clonotype was detected only a few times. The chain couples TRBV5-8 to TRBJ2-3, with 10 bases aligning to TRBD2. CDR1 and CDR2 (germline): SGHTS, YDEGEE. With V trimmed by 0 bases and J by 8 bases, 9 bases remained unmatched. CDR3 length: 16 residues. The CDR3: CASSLARTSGTGTQYF. CDR3 in DNA: TGTGCCAGCAGCTTGGCCCGAACTAGCGGGACTGGTACGCAGTATTTT.

This clonotype was seen repeatedly, ten times or more. The rearrangement uses TRBV29-1 and TRBJ2-7; 7 nucleotides match TRBD1. Unmatched junction bases numbered 3, after V lost 3 bases and J lost 1 base. This CDR3 region has 13 residues. The germline V gene has CDR1 SQVTM and CDR2 ANQGSEA. CDR3 nucleotides: TGCAGCGTTGAGGCAGGGGGTTCCTACGAGCAGTACTTC. Translating it yields CSVEAGGSYEQYF.

Details on this clonotype: With a much larger clone just one base away, this may be a read error. For the CDR3, the DNA is TGTGCCAGCAGCTCCCTGGACACAGATACGCAGTATTTT. Amino acids: CASSSLDTDTQYF. This chain links TRBV7-2 with TRBJ2-3; D is uncertain. CDR3 length: 13 residues. Trimming took off 4 bases at V and 2 bases at J, with 7 bases between the two ends. Germline values: CDR1 SGHTA, CDR2 FQGNSA.

This chain uses TRBV29-1 with TRBJ2-5; 7 positions agree with TRBD2. The CDR3 runs 14 residues. V dropped 3 bases and J dropped 5; count of bases not matched to a gene: 9. Germline CDR1 and CDR2: SQVTM and ANQGSEA. The CDR3 DNA reads TGCAGCGTTGAGGGGACTAAGCCGGGTGAGACCCAGTACTTC. Amino acids: CSVEGTKPGETQYF.

This clonotype showed up many times. The rearrangement joins TRBV20-1 to TRBJ2-3; unclear D gene. The germline V gene has CDR1 DFQATT and CDR2 SNEGSKA (reference sequence). Trimming removed 5 bases from V and 0 bases from J, with 15 bases in between. The CDR3 length is 15 residues. In DNA, the CDR3 is TGCAGTGCTCCCTCCGTGTGGCCGAGCACAGATACGCAGTATTTT. Amino acid sequence: CSAPSVWPSTDTQYF.